This T cell receptor (beta chain) was observed in a study of T-cell reconstitution after alpha-beta-depleted transplantation in children. Germline CDR1 and CDR2: DFQATT and SNEGSKA (reference sequence). CDR3 size: 13 residues. Trimming removed 5 bases from V and 7 bases from J; junction bases left unmatched: 10. Using unique molecular identifiers, the investigators prepared the TCRbeta library. In TCRdb, the PCR reads were re-called with MiXCR into one record per CDR3 protein. Of some 70,000 distinct CDR3 sequences in the sample, 7% to 8% were seen once. The chain has TRBV20-1 and TRBJ1-2; 7 bases are a match to TRBD1. This receptor was identified in a human donor who donated a stem cell graft to a child with acute lymphoblastic leukemia. The sample here was PBMCs from the stem cell graft donor, taken from the stem cell graft. The CDR3 sequence: CSARTGDKGGYTF. CDR3 nucleotides: TGCAGTGCTCGGACAGGCGATAAAGGTGGCTACACCTTC.